The present T cell receptor (beta chain) was sequenced within a study of CD8 T cells in ankylosing spondylitis. Overall study findings and caveats: Apparently characteristic of ankylosing spondylitis blood was a TCR beta motif (about 8 highly homologous variants). Disease-associated clones were CD8+ and fairly uncommon in peripheral blood.

Note on this clonotype: Antigen unknown.

Per the germline V gene, CDR1 is SGHRS and CDR2 is YFSETQ. CDR3 length: 16 amino acids. Trimming cost V 1 base and J 6 bases; bases outside gene matches: 11. Each CDR3 protein gets one entry after TCRdb re-called the 5' RACE reads with MiXCR. The table lists 200,000 to 250,000 distinct CDR3 sequences, about 30% of them singletons. The sequence was obtained from a male donor with ankylosing spondylitis or in good health (not recorded which). The sequenced sample consisted of blood, either unsorted or a sorted T cell fraction (not recorded which). The gene calls are TRBV5-1 and TRBJ2-3, with TRBD2 matching 7 bases. CDR3 region: CASSLMSSGARDTQYF. The CDR3 nucleotides are TGCGCCAGCAGCTTGATGTCTAGCGGAGCCCGTGATACGCAGTATTTT.